The sequence of this T cell receptor beta chain was determined in a study of identical twins. Germline V gene data show CDR1 as SGHTA and CDR2 as FQGNSA. This CDR3 contains 16 residues. The J segment lost 9 bases and the V segment lost 5 bases, leaving 10 bases of the junction unmatched. TCRdb reprocessed the 5' RACE reads with MiXCR, giving one entry per CDR3 protein. This table has hundreds of thousands of distinct CDR3 sequences, approximately 22% appearing once. Separately, the same data were catalogued under a study of T cells expressing NK-cell markers. That report adds: Source material for TCR beta repertoires consisted of sorted CD3+CD56+NKG2C+, CD3+CD56+NKG2C- and CD3+CD56-NKG2C+ T cells. Eight donors were sequenced, of whom seven were HCMV-seropositive, while the remaining one was HCMV-seronegative. Specificity for HCMV among expanded NKG2C+ T cell clones was not established.

The chain links TRBV7-2 to TRBJ2-3, with 14 bases fitting TRBD2. The sequenced sample consisted of PBMCs. The TCR sequence derives from a woman under 30 in good health. CDR3 DNA sequence: TGTGCCAGCAGCCCAACCGGGACTAGCGGGAGTGGGACGCAGTATTTT. Translated, it gives CASSPTGTSGSGTQYF.